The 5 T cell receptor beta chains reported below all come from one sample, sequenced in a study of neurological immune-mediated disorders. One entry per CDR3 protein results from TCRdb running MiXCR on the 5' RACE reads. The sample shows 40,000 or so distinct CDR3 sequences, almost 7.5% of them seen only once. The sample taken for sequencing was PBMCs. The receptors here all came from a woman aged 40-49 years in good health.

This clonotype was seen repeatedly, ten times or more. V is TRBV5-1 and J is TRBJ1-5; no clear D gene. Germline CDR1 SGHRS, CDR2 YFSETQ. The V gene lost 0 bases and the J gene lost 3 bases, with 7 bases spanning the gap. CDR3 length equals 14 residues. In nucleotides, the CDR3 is TGCGCCAGCAGCTTGGAGAGCCCCAATCAGCCCCAGCATTTT. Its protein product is CASSLESPNQPQHF.

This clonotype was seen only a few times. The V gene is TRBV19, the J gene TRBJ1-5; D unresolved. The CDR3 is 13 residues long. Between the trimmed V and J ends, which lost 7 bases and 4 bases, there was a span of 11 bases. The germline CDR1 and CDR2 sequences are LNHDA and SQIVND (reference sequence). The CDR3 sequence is CASTSQVNQPQHF. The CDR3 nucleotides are TGTGCCAGTACTTCGCAGGTTAATCAGCCCCAGCATTTT. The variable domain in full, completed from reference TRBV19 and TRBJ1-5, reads DGGITQSPKYLFRKEGQNVTLSCEQNLNHDAMYWYRQDPGQGLRLIYYSQIVNDFQKGDIAEGYSVSREKKESFPLTVTSAQKNPTAFYLCASTSQVNQPQHFGDGTRLSIL.

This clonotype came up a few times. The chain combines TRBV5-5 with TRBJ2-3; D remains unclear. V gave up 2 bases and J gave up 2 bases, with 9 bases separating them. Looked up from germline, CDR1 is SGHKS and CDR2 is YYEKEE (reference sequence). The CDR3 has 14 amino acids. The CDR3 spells CASSLVGNTDTQYF. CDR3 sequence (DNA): TGTGCCAGCAGCTTAGTAGGGAACACAGATACGCAGTATTTT. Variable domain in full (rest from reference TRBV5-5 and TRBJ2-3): DAGVTQSPTHLIKTRGQQVTLRCSPISGHKSVSWYQQVLGQGPQFIFQYYEKEERGRGNFPDRFSARQFPNYSSELNVNALLLGDSALYLCASSLVGNTDTQYFGPGTRLTVL.

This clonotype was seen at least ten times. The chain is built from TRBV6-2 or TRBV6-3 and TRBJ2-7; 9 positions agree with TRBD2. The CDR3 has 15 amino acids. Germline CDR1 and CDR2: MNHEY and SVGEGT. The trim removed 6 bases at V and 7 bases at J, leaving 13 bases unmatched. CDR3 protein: CASSFLTSGNIEQYF. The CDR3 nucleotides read TGTGCCAGCAGCTTCCTGACTAGCGGAAATATAGAGCAGTACTTC.

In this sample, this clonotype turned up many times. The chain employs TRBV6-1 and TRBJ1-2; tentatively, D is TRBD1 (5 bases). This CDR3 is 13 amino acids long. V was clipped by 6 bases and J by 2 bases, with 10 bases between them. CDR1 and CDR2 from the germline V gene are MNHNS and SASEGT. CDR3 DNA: TGTGCCAGCAGACAGGCTCTAAACTATGGCTACACCTTC. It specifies CASRQALNYGYTF.